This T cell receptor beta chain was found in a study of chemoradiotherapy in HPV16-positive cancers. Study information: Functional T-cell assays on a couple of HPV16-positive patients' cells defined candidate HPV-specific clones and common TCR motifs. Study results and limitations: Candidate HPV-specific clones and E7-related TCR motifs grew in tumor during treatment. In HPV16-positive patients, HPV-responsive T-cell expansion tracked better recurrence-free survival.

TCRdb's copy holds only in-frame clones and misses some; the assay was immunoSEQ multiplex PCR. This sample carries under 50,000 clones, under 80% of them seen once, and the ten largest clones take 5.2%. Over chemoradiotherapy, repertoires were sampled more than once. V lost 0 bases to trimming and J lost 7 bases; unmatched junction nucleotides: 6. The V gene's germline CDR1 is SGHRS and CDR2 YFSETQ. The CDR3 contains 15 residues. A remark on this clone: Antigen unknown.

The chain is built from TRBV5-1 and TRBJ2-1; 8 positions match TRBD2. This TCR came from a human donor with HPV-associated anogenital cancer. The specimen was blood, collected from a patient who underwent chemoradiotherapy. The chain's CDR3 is CASSLARGGSNEQFF. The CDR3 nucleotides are TGCGCCAGCAGCTTGGCCCGGGGGGGGTCGAATGAGCAGTTCTTC.